This entry lists 11 T cell receptor beta chains sequenced from one sample in a study of blood T cell repertoires in COVID-19. Assay: immunoSEQ multiplex PCR; the TCRdb copy retains only in-frame clones and omits some. The sample has some 80,000 clones; roughly 87% are singletons. Material for sequencing was peripheral blood. The origin of the receptors is a woman between 45 and 65 years old with active or convalescent COVID-19.

The rearrangement joins TRBV5-1 to TRBJ1-2, with D hard to call. Trimming left V 5 bases short and J 1 base short, with 6 bases between. Per the germline V gene, CDR1 is SGHRS and CDR2 is YFSETQ. The CDR3 is made up of 12 amino acids. The CDR3 spells CASRADNYGYTF. CDR3 coding DNA: TGCGCCAGCAGAGCGGATAACTATGGCTACACCTTC.

The genes are TRBV18 and TRBJ2-1; the D gene is possibly TRBD2 (5 bases). The CDR3 has 17 residues. Deletions cut 3 bases from V and 0 bases from J, with 15 bases between. CDR1 is KGHSH, CDR2 LQKENI, per germline. CDR3 sequence reads: CASSPTTTWSSYNEQFF. The CDR3 DNA is TGTGCCAGCTCACCGACGACTACCTGGAGCTCCTACAATGAGCAGTTCTTC.

This rearrangement joins TRBV6-2 or TRBV6-3 to TRBJ1-1, with 9 bases that match TRBD1. V shed 5 bases and J 7 bases; nucleotides not matched to a gene: 11. CDR3 length equals 15 residues. Germline V gene sequence: CDR1 MNHEY, CDR2 SVGEGT. As DNA, the CDR3 is TGTGCCAGCAGTGCTCCGGGACAGGGATTGGGTGAAGCTTTCTTT. As protein: CASSAPGQGLGEAFF.

V and J are TRBV19 and TRBJ1-4; 8 nucleotides line up with TRBD1. Germline V gives CDR1 LNHDA, CDR2 SQIVND (reference sequence). V gave up 3 bases and J gave up 5 bases; unmatched junction bases: 2. The CDR3 runs 14 residues. The CDR3 DNA sequence: TGTGCCAGTAGTATGGGGACAGGAAATGAAAAACTGTTTTTT. Translated: CASSMGTGNEKLFF.

This chain joins TRBV6-2 or TRBV6-3 and TRBJ2-6, with 9 bases that match TRBD2. Germline assignment: CDR1 MNHEY and CDR2 SVGEGT. This CDR3 is 17 amino acids long. J gave up 2 bases and V 4 bases, and 6 bases lay outside the gene matches. In nucleotides, the CDR3 is TGTGCCAGCAGTTTTCTTGGACTAGCGCCTGGGGCCAACGTCCTGACTTTC. It codes for CASSFLGLAPGANVLTF.

The CDR3 DNA follows: TGTGCCAGCAGGCCAGCGGGCAGGAACACTGAAGCTTTCTTT. Its protein product is CASRPAGRNTEAFF. The chain links TRBV5-6 to TRBJ1-1; D gene ambiguous. The V gene's germline CDR1 is SGHDT and CDR2 YYEEEE. There are 14 residues in the CDR3. Trimming pared 5 bases from V and 1 base from J, leaving 12 bases between.

This chain uses TRBV5-6 with TRBJ2-7; no clear D. The CDR3 consists of 12 residues. Germline values: CDR1 SGHDT, CDR2 YYEEEE. V was shortened by 4 bases and J by 7 bases, with 12 bases between the two germline ends. The CDR3 nucleotides read TGTGCCAGCAGCCTCACACCGCGGGAGCAGTACTTC. Translated: CASSLTPREQYF.

This clone came up many times. The chain employs TRBV5-6 and TRBJ2-2; 7 positions match TRBD1. Losses at the gene ends were 4 bases for V and 13 bases for J; bases not matched to a gene: 13. The CDR3 contains 14 residues. Germline values: CDR1 SGHDT, CDR2 YYEEEE. In DNA form, the CDR3 reads TGTGCCAGCAGCGGGACAGACCCACGGTTCGGGCTGTTTTTT. This encodes CASSGTDPRFGLFF.

This rearrangement joins TRBV5-4 to TRBJ2-7, with D hard to call. This CDR3 is 15 amino acids long. The V end lost 0 bases, the J end lost 3 bases, and 13 bases lay between the germline ends. CDR1 and CDR2 from the germline V gene are SGHNT and YYREEE (reference sequence). This CDR3 is CASSLGLGQNYEQYF. The DNA for the CDR3 is TGTGCCAGCAGCTTGGGTCTTGGGCAGAACTACGAGCAGTACTTC.

The chain is built from TRBV18 and TRBJ2-3; TRBD1 matches at 8 bases. The length of the CDR3 is 15 residues. Germline assignment: CDR1 KGHSH and CDR2 LQKENI. V gave up 1 base and J gave up 4 bases; unmatched junction bases: 4. The CDR3 nucleotides are TGTGCCAGCTCACCACTCTGGACAGGGCCAGATACGCAGTATTTT. It translates to CASSPLWTGPDTQYF.

This clone was seen a single time. The chain combines TRBV2 with TRBJ1-1; D is undetermined. CDR3 size: 15 residues. V lost 7 bases, J lost 5 bases, and 20 bases lay in between. The germline V gene encodes CDR1 SNHLY and CDR2 FYNNEI. The CDR3 loop reads CASIPREALGTEAFF. The CDR3 DNA reads TGTGCCAGCATCCCCCGGGAGGCGCTGGGTACTGAAGCTTTCTTT.